The present T cell receptor beta chain was sequenced within a study of blood T cells in healthy people across ages. PCR was performed a second time for 7 to 11 cycles using a sample-barcoded 5' primer and a J-beta primer mix. The template-switch adaptor, which had 12 random nucleotides, put a tag on each cDNA molecule. TCRdb fed the 5' RACE reads into MiXCR, producing one record per CDR3 protein. The table records some 1.4 million distinct CDR3 sequences, approximately 42% of them present only once. This clonotype occurred once. The antigen is undetermined. Drawn from each donor were 9 to 10 milliliters of peripheral blood. The germline CDR1 and CDR2 sequences are MNHEY and SVGAGI. V was clipped by 4 bases and J by 1 base, with 23 bases between them. CDR3 size: 19 residues. Study findings and constraints: Aged donors had fewer naive CD4+ cells and lower diversity than long-lived donors.

V and J are TRBV6-5 and TRBJ2-1; D is possibly TRBD1 or TRBD2 (5 bases each). This TCR was sampled from a woman younger than 35 in good health. The specimen sequenced was blood. The CDR3 is CASSFSARGPFASYNEQFF. DNA for the CDR3: TGTGCCAGCAGTTTCTCGGCGAGGGGTCCGTTTGCGTCCTACAATGAGCAGTTCTTC.